This paragraph reports one TCR beta chain. The CDR3 has 12 residues. Germline assignment: CDR1 MGHRA and CDR2 YSYEKL. The V end was cut by 5 bases, the J end by 8 bases, with 10 bases between. With random hexamers, reverse transcription was performed on roughly 0.45 to 1 ug of RNA. TCRdb fed the immunoSEQ multiplex PCR reads into MiXCR, producing one record per CDR3 protein. The table lists fewer than 85,000 distinct CDR3 sequences, roughly 94% of them singletons. These data originate in a study of CD8 T cells in Susac syndrome. The study sequenced TCR beta in blood CD8+ and CD4+ T cells. Negative isolation yielded CD4+ and CD8+ T cells, and FACS enriched TEMRA cells.

Sequenced sample: CD8+ T cells from PBMCs. The origin of this receptor is a human donor with multiple sclerosis. This rearrangement joins TRBV4-1 to TRBJ2-1; unclear D gene. The CDR3 DNA follows: TGCGCCAGCAGCTCAAAGGAGTATGAGCAGTTCTTC. As protein: CASSSKEYEQFF.